This is a list of T cell receptor beta chains from one sample in a study of shared clonotypes between healthy human individuals. The assay was immunoSEQ multiplex PCR, and TCRdb's table has in-frame clones only and misses some. The sample holds 2,100,000 or so clones; around 95% are singletons and the top ten take 0.13%. Sample: naive CD4+ T cells sorted from blood. These receptors were taken from a man younger than 35 in good health. Each CDR3 is given with its conserved first and last residue. The D gene is left open where the match is weak. Clone size is not always given. Where it is, it says once, few, many or a class for expanded clones.

v_gene	d_gene	j_gene	abundance	CDR3nt	CDR3aa
TRBV6-1	.	TRBJ1-5	.	TGTGCCAGCAGGCCGGGACACCAGAATCAGCCCCAGCATTTT	CASRPGHQNQPQHF
TRBV10-3	.	TRBJ2-3	.	TGTGCCATCAGGGGGGACCCTTGGGATACGCAGTATTTT	CAIRGDPWDTQYF
TRBV7-6	.	TRBJ2-5	once	TGTGCCAGCAGCCAAAAGGGGGGACAACAAGAGACCCAGTACTTC	CASSQKGGQQETQYF
TRBV18	TRBD2	TRBJ2-1	.	TGTGCCAGCTCACCAAAGACTAGCGGGGGGGCCAATGAGCAGTTCTTC	CASSPKTSGGANEQFF
TRBV4-3	.	TRBJ2-1	.	TGCGCCAGCAGCCAAGCCCCCAGCGGACTATACAATGAGCAGTTCTTC	CASSQAPSGLYNEQFF
TRBV7-9	.	TRBJ2-7	.	TGTGCCAGCAGCTTAGGGACAGCGAGCTACGAGCAGTACTTC	CASSLGTASYEQYF
TRBV2	.	TRBJ1-5	.	TGTGCCAGCAAGGTCCAGGACGGCAATCAGCCCCAGCATTTT	CASKVQDGNQPQHF
TRBV5-4	.	TRBJ1-1	.	TGTGCCAGCAGCCCAAACACAGTGACTGAAGCTTTCTTT	CASSPNTVTEAFF
TRBV2	TRBD2	TRBJ2-3	once	TGTGCCAGCAACCCGGGGGGACCCGGAGATACGCAGTATTTT	CASNPGGPGDTQYF
TRBV7-9	.	TRBJ1-6	.	TGTGCCAGCAGCTTAGTCCGGACAGCGAGCTCCTATAATTCACCCCTCCACTTT	CASSLVRTASSYNSPLHF
TRBV1	.	TRBJ2-3	.	TGCACCAGCAGCCAAGATAGTCGAGATACGCAGTATTTT	CTSSQDSRDTQYF
TRBV5-1	.	TRBJ1-1	.	TGCGCCAGCAGCTTGGGCCTGAACACTGAAGCTTTCTTT	CASSLGLNTEAFF
TRBV11-2	.	TRBJ2-3	.	TGTGCCAGCAGCCGTCTAGCACACGACACAGATACGCAGTATTTT	CASSRLAHDTDTQYF
TRBV19	.	TRBJ1-5	.	TGTGCCAGTAGTATAGGCACAGGGAGGAGCAATCAGCCCCAGCATTTT	CASSIGTGRSNQPQHF
TRBV18	.	TRBJ1-4	once	TGTGCCAGCTCACCAGGGGCCAGGACAAATGAAAAACTGTTTTTT	CASSPGARTNEKLFF
TRBV7-6	TRBD2	TRBJ2-5	.	TGTGCCAGCAGCTTAGATAGCGGGGGTGCTCAATTGGCCCAGTACTTC	CASSLDSGGAQLAQYF
TRBV7-2	TRBD2	TRBJ2-7	.	TGTGCCAGCAGCTTAGGGGGACTAGCGGACTACGAGCAGTACTTC	CASSLGGLADYEQYF
TRBV30	.	TRBJ2-7	once	TGTGCCTGGAGTCTCGACTACGAGCAGTACTTC	CAWSLDYEQYF
TRBV5-4	TRBD1	TRBJ1-2	.	TGTGCCAGCAGCTTGTCCACAGGGGGAAACCCACTCGTGGACACCTTC	CASSLSTGGNPLVDTF
TRBV18	.	TRBJ1-3	.	TGTGCCAGCTCATCTTACAGGAGCTCTGGAAACACCATATATTTT	CASSSYRSSGNTIYF
TRBV7-2	.	TRBJ1-3	once	TGTGCCAGCAGCTCTAACTCTGGAAACACCATATATTTT	CASSSNSGNTIYF
TRBV10-1	.	TRBJ2-3	few	TGCGCCAGCAGTGCCTCCACAGATACGCAGTATTTT	CASSASTDTQYF
TRBV25-1	.	TRBJ2-3	.	TGTGCCAGCAGTGTTGGATTGAACACAGATACGCAGTATTTT	CASSVGLNTDTQYF
TRBV6-6	.	TRBJ2-5	.	TGTGCCAGCAGTTGGGGGGCGGAGACCCAGTACTTC	CASSWGAETQYF
TRBV5-1	.	TRBJ1-2	.	TGCGCCAGCAGCTTTGTGAGGTCCTACACCTTC	CASSFVRSYTF
TRBV6-1	.	TRBJ1-1	.	TGTGCCAGCTCAGAGGCGGGTGGGGACACTGAAGCTTTCTTT	CASSEAGGDTEAFF
TRBV18	.	TRBJ1-4	.	TGTGCCAGCTCACTACGATCCGAAAAACTGTTTTTT	CASSLRSEKLFF
TRBV11-2	.	TRBJ1-3	once	TGTGCCACCGGAGCATTTGGAAACACCATATATTTT	CATGAFGNTIYF
TRBV5-1	TRBD1	TRBJ2-2	.	TGCGCTAGCAGCGAGACAGGGGGTAACACCGGGGAGCTGTTTTTT	CASSETGGNTGELFF
TRBV10-1	.	TRBJ2-1	.	TGCGCCAGCAGTGAGTCCCATGCGGGAATGAACAATGAGCAGTTCTTC	CASSESHAGMNNEQFF
TRBV29-1	.	TRBJ2-1	.	TGCAGCGTTGTCCAGGACAGCCCCCCTATGGGTGAGCAGTTCTTC	CSVVQDSPPMGEQFF
TRBV19	.	TRBJ2-1	.	TGTGCCAGTAGCCCGACAGGATCGATGGGCAATGAGCAGTTCTTC	CASSPTGSMGNEQFF
TRBV25-1	TRBD1	TRBJ1-4	.	TGTGCCAGCAGTGACCCGGGACAGCCTAATGAAAAACTGTTTTTT	CASSDPGQPNEKLFF
TRBV5-4	TRBD2	TRBJ2-5	.	TGTGCCAGCAGCGTGACTAGCGCCGAGACCCAGTACTTC	CASSVTSAETQYF
TRBV6-5	.	TRBJ2-4	once	TGTGCCAGCAGATGGACAGTCGATACCAAAAACATTCAGTACTTC	CASRWTVDTKNIQYF
TRBV10-3	.	TRBJ2-7	.	TGTGCCATCAGGGGGGTGGACAGCAGTACCTACGAGCAGTACTTC	CAIRGVDSSTYEQYF
TRBV5-1	.	TRBJ2-2	.	TGCGCCAGCAGCTTGGCCGGGAGGAACACCGGGGAGCTGTTTTTT	CASSLAGRNTGELFF
TRBV6-6	TRBD2	TRBJ2-7	.	TGTGCCAGCAGTTACCCAGCGGGAGGGTACGAGCAGTACTTC	CASSYPAGGYEQYF
TRBV27	TRBD1	TRBJ2-7	.	TGTGCCAGCAGCCACCTAGGAGCAGGGGGCTCCTACGAGCAGTACTTC	CASSHLGAGGSYEQYF
TRBV6-4	.	TRBJ2-7	.	TGTGCCAGCATCCATTGGACCGAAGGCGCCCCCCTACGAGGGCAGTACTTC	CASIHWTEGAPLRGQYF
TRBV5-1	.	TRBJ1-6	.	TGCGCCAGCAGCTTGGAAACGGGGTATAATTCACCCCTCCACTTT	CASSLETGYNSPLHF
TRBV6-5	.	TRBJ2-6	.	TGTGCCAGCAGTTCCTGGACAACCGGGGCCAACGTCCTGACTTTC	CASSSWTTGANVLTF
TRBV14	.	TRBJ1-4	once	TGTGCCAGCAGCCGCCTGGACAGCCTCAATGAAAAACTGTTTTTT	CASSRLDSLNEKLFF
TRBV19	TRBD1	TRBJ2-3	.	TGTGCCTGTCGGACAGGGAAAGGGGATACGCAGTATTTT	CACRTGKGDTQYF
TRBV25-1	TRBD1	TRBJ2-3	.	TGTGCCAGCAGTGACTGGGACAGGGGGGATACAGATACGCAGTATTTT	CASSDWDRGDTDTQYF
TRBV7-2	TRBD2	TRBJ2-7	.	TGTGCCAGCAGCTTAGCGGGAACTAGCGGGGTGTACGAGCAGTACTTC	CASSLAGTSGVYEQYF
TRBV20-1	.	TRBJ2-7	.	TGCAGTGCTGAGCGTGAGACCGAGCAGTACTTC	CSAERETEQYF
TRBV5-1	.	TRBJ2-6	.	TGCGCCAGCAGCTTGGCGGACCGGGAGGCCAACGTCCTGACTTTC	CASSLADREANVLTF
TRBV30	.	TRBJ1-2	.	TGTGCCTGGAGCGACGGGCAATTAAATGGCTACACCTTC	CAWSDGQLNGYTF